The rows below give T cell receptor beta chains drawn from one sample of a study of cytomegalovirus exposure and HLA in healthy donors. Assay: immunoSEQ multiplex PCR; the TCRdb copy retains only in-frame clones and omits some. The sample holds approximately 110,000 clones, roughly 82% seen once. Material for sequencing was PBMCs. These TCRs come from an older woman in good health and CMV-seropositive. The CDR3 runs from the conserved cysteine through the conserved F or W. A D gene is named only where the DNA matches it firmly. Size is omitted from some rows. Given values are once, few, many or a class for expanded clones.

v_gene: TRBV5-4; d_gene: TRBD1; abundance: few; j_gene: TRBJ2-7; CDR3aa: CASSEPGQGSSEQYF; CDR3nt: TGTGCCAGCAGCGAACCGGGACAGGGGTCATCCGAGCAGTACTTC
v_gene: TRBV5-1; d_gene: TRBD1; abundance: NA; j_gene: TRBJ1-1; CDR3aa: CASSPQGAPNTEAFF; CDR3nt: TGCGCCAGCAGCCCTCAGGGGGCTCCGAACACTGAAGCTTTCTTT
v_gene: TRBV23-1; d_gene: TRBD1; abundance: NA; j_gene: TRBJ1-5; CDR3aa: CASSQKDRVRGYQPQHF; CDR3nt: TGCGCCAGCAGTCAAAAGGACAGGGTAAGAGGATATCAGCCCCAGCATTTT
v_gene: TRBV27; d_gene: TRBD1; abundance: NA; j_gene: TRBJ2-1; CDR3aa: CASSLRQGFYNEQFF; CDR3nt: TGTGCCAGCAGTCTTCGACAGGGCTTCTACAATGAGCAGTTCTTC
v_gene: TRBV7-2; d_gene: TRBD2; abundance: NA; j_gene: TRBJ2-1; CDR3aa: CASSLAGTSGRYNEQFF; CDR3nt: TGTGCCAGCAGCTTAGCCGGGACTAGCGGAAGGTACAATGAGCAGTTCTTC
v_gene: TRBV5-1; d_gene: TRBD1; abundance: NA; j_gene: TRBJ1-1; CDR3aa: CASSLDYRGAPAFF; CDR3nt: TGCGCCAGCAGCTTGGATTACAGGGGGGCACCTGCTTTCTTT
v_gene: TRBV7-3; d_gene: TRBD1; abundance: NA; j_gene: TRBJ2-2; CDR3aa: CASSLTARGLVGELFF; CDR3nt: TGTGCCAGCAGCTTAACGGCCAGGGGGTTAGTCGGGGAGCTGTTTTTT
v_gene: TRBV18; d_gene: TRBD1; abundance: few; j_gene: TRBJ1-2; CDR3aa: CASSPSGTDYGYTF; CDR3nt: TGTGCCAGCTCACCTTCCGGGACAGACTATGGCTACACCTTC
v_gene: TRBV5-1; d_gene: TRBD1; abundance: NA; j_gene: TRBJ1-1; CDR3aa: CASSYRTGMNTEAFF; CDR3nt: TGCGCCAGCAGCTACCGGACAGGGATGAACACTGAAGCTTTCTTT
v_gene: TRBV6-1; d_gene: TRBD2; abundance: NA; j_gene: TRBJ2-5; CDR3aa: CASSEGTSGRSVETQYF; CDR3nt: TGTGCCAGCAGTGAGGGGACTAGCGGGAGGTCAGTAGAGACCCAGTACTTC
v_gene: TRBV2; d_gene: TRBD1; abundance: NA; j_gene: TRBJ1-2; CDR3aa: CASSGGGAPSGYTF; CDR3nt: TGTGCCAGCAGTGGAGGGGGCGCACCCAGCGGCTACACCTTC
v_gene: TRBV4-1; d_gene: NA; abundance: NA; j_gene: TRBJ1-4; CDR3aa: CASSQGTVATNEKLFF; CDR3nt: TGCGCCAGCAGCCAAGGTACGGTGGCAACTAATGAAAAACTGTTTTTT
v_gene: TRBV4-2; d_gene: TRBD1; abundance: NA; j_gene: TRBJ1-1; CDR3aa: CASVDRDRHTEAFF; CDR3nt: TGTGCCAGCGTTGACCGGGACAGGCACACTGAAGCTTTCTTT
v_gene: TRBV29-1; d_gene: NA; abundance: NA; j_gene: TRBJ2-5; CDR3aa: CSVVGSAGQETQYF; CDR3nt: TGCAGCGTGGTGGGGTCAGCGGGCCAAGAGACCCAGTACTTC
v_gene: TRBV7-3; d_gene: NA; abundance: NA; j_gene: TRBJ2-3; CDR3aa: CASSPSYSTDTQYF; CDR3nt: TGTGCCAGCAGCCCCAGTTATAGCACAGATACGCAGTATTTT
v_gene: TRBV9; d_gene: TRBD1; abundance: NA; j_gene: TRBJ2-5; CDR3aa: CASSRLGQGKETQYF; CDR3nt: TGTGCCAGCAGCAGGCTTGGACAGGGAAAAGAGACCCAGTACTTC
v_gene: TRBV7-9; d_gene: TRBD1; abundance: once; j_gene: TRBJ2-3; CDR3aa: CASSPRDRDYIDTQYF; CDR3nt: TGTGCCAGCAGCCCCCGGGACAGGGATTATATAGATACGCAGTATTTT
v_gene: TRBV6-5; d_gene: NA; abundance: NA; j_gene: TRBJ1-2; CDR3aa: CASSAGTTRGGYTF; CDR3nt: TGTGCCAGCAGTGCCGGGACAACCCGAGGAGGCTACACCTTC
v_gene: TRBV29-1; d_gene: NA; abundance: NA; j_gene: TRBJ2-7; CDR3aa: CSVEDPGYYEQYF; CDR3nt: TGCAGCGTTGAAGATCCCGGGTACTACGAGCAGTACTTC
v_gene: TRBV5-4; d_gene: NA; abundance: NA; j_gene: TRBJ1-1; CDR3aa: CASSLSRWGLDLEAFF; CDR3nt: TGTGCCAGCAGCTTAAGTCGGTGGGGCCTGGACCTTGAAGCTTTCTTT
v_gene: TRBV6-5; d_gene: NA; abundance: NA; j_gene: TRBJ2-3; CDR3aa: CASTTPHSTDTQYF; CDR3nt: TGTGCCAGCACCACTCCCCACAGCACAGATACGCAGTATTTT
v_gene: TRBV4-1; d_gene: NA; abundance: NA; j_gene: TRBJ1-2; CDR3aa: CASSHKNPEMANYGYTF; CDR3nt: TGCGCCAGCAGCCACAAGAACCCGGAGATGGCTAACTATGGCTACACCTTC
v_gene: TRBV12-5; d_gene: TRBD1; abundance: NA; j_gene: TRBJ2-1; CDR3aa: CASGTGQGVGNEQFF; CDR3nt: TGTGCTAGTGGTACCGGACAGGGGGTTGGCAATGAGCAGTTCTTC
v_gene: TRBV2; d_gene: TRBD2; abundance: few; j_gene: TRBJ2-5; CDR3aa: CASSDNQREFRKKTQYF; CDR3nt: TGTGCCAGCAGTGACAACCAGCGGGAGTTTCGCAAGAAGACCCAGTACTTC
v_gene: TRBV7-9; d_gene: NA; abundance: few; j_gene: TRBJ1-2; CDR3aa: CASSLMSIYGYTF; CDR3nt: TGTGCCAGCAGCTTGATGAGTATCTATGGCTACACCTTC
v_gene: TRBV18; d_gene: NA; abundance: NA; j_gene: TRBJ2-7; CDR3aa: CASSTGQSSYEQYF; CDR3nt: TGTGCCAGCTCAACCGGACAGAGCTCCTACGAGCAGTACTTC
v_gene: TRBV5-5; d_gene: NA; abundance: NA; j_gene: TRBJ2-7; CDR3aa: CASSLHWSLDYEQYF; CDR3nt: TGTGCCAGCAGCCTCCACTGGAGTCTCGACTACGAGCAGTACTTC
v_gene: TRBV14; d_gene: NA; abundance: NA; j_gene: TRBJ1-1; CDR3aa: CASSPQGLDTEAFF; CDR3nt: TGTGCCAGCAGCCCACAGGGATTGGACACTGAAGCTTTCTTT
v_gene: TRBV19; d_gene: TRBD1; abundance: few; j_gene: TRBJ1-6; CDR3aa: CASSIWGQEDSLHF; CDR3nt: TGTGCCAGTAGTATATGGGGACAGGAGGACAGCCTCCACTTT
v_gene: TRBV7-3; d_gene: NA; abundance: NA; j_gene: TRBJ1-3; CDR3aa: CASSSNQGPGNTIYF; CDR3nt: TGTGCCAGCAGCTCAAACCAGGGGCCTGGAAACACCATATATTTT
v_gene: TRBV30; d_gene: TRBD1; abundance: NA; j_gene: TRBJ1-2; CDR3aa: CAWSQGAYGYTF; CDR3nt: TGTGCCTGGAGTCAGGGGGCATATGGCTACACCTTC
v_gene: TRBV6-5; d_gene: NA; abundance: NA; j_gene: TRBJ1-5; CDR3aa: CASSPGQLRQPQHF; CDR3nt: TGTGCCAGCAGTCCCGGACAGCTAAGGCAGCCCCAGCATTTT
v_gene: TRBV30; d_gene: NA; abundance: NA; j_gene: TRBJ2-4; CDR3aa: CAWSVLSRNIQYF; CDR3nt: TGTGCCTGGAGTGTACTCTCTCGAAACATTCAGTACTTC
v_gene: TRBV5-6; d_gene: TRBD1; abundance: NA; j_gene: TRBJ2-7; CDR3aa: CASSSGTGAYEQYF; CDR3nt: TGTGCCAGCAGCTCCGGGACAGGGGCCTACGAGCAGTACTTC
v_gene: TRBV6-5; d_gene: NA; abundance: NA; j_gene: TRBJ1-3; CDR3aa: CASSYSMGAAGNTIYF; CDR3nt: TGTGCCAGCAGTTACTCGATGGGGGCTGCTGGAAACACCATATATTTT
v_gene: TRBV6-6; d_gene: NA; abundance: NA; j_gene: TRBJ1-4; CDR3aa: CASSQARVEKLFF; CDR3nt: TGTGCCAGCAGTCAAGCCAGGGTTGAAAAACTGTTTTTT